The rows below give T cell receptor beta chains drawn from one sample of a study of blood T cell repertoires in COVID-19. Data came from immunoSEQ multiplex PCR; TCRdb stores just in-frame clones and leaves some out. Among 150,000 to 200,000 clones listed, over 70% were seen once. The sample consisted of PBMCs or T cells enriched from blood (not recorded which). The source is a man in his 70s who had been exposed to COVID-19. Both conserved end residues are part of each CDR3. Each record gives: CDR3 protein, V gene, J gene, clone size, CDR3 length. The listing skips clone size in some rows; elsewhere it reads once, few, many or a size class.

CDR3aa: CASNPTGRKSQPQHF; v_gene: TRBV6-2/TRBV6-3; j_gene: TRBJ1-5; abundance: few; len: 15
CDR3aa: CASSPRQGAGGYTF; v_gene: TRBV27; j_gene: TRBJ1-2; abundance: -; len: 14
CDR3aa: CASRGGRAPYNEQFF; v_gene: TRBV10-2; j_gene: TRBJ2-1; abundance: -; len: 15
CDR3aa: CASSFYRERLAKNIQYF; v_gene: TRBV28; j_gene: TRBJ2-4; abundance: -; len: 17
CDR3aa: CASSLISGQPQHF; v_gene: TRBV11-2; j_gene: TRBJ1-5; abundance: -; len: 13
CDR3aa: CAWQDRSRKNYGYTF; v_gene: TRBV30; j_gene: TRBJ1-2; abundance: -; len: 15
CDR3aa: CASSPDGYYGYTF; v_gene: TRBV6-2/TRBV6-3; j_gene: TRBJ1-2; abundance: -; len: 13
CDR3aa: CASSTSASDTQYF; v_gene: TRBV7-2; j_gene: TRBJ2-3; abundance: -; len: 13
CDR3aa: CASRGQPNTGELFF; v_gene: TRBV27; j_gene: TRBJ2-2; abundance: -; len: 14
CDR3aa: CASSPPIRGKTQYF; v_gene: TRBV18; j_gene: TRBJ2-5; abundance: -; len: 14
CDR3aa: CASSPGLQNYEQYF; v_gene: TRBV11-3; j_gene: TRBJ2-7; abundance: once; len: 14
CDR3aa: CASSKAMRLAGGHQSAYNEQFF; v_gene: TRBV21-1; j_gene: TRBJ2-1; abundance: once; len: 22
CDR3aa: CATSRDRTGRTGELFF; v_gene: TRBV15; j_gene: TRBJ2-2; abundance: -; len: 16
CDR3aa: CASWASFGEQYF; v_gene: TRBV6-5; j_gene: TRBJ2-7; abundance: once; len: 12
CDR3aa: CASRATGSPNEQFF; v_gene: TRBV7-2; j_gene: TRBJ2-1; abundance: -; len: 14
CDR3aa: CSVVSGGQPQHF; v_gene: TRBV29-1; j_gene: TRBJ1-5; abundance: -; len: 12
CDR3aa: CASSLQGKPLHF; v_gene: TRBV7-2; j_gene: TRBJ1-6; abundance: -; len: 12
CDR3aa: CASSVTGFEAFF; v_gene: TRBV12-3/TRBV12-4; j_gene: TRBJ1-1; abundance: -; len: 12
CDR3aa: CASSLTGTGARQYF; v_gene: TRBV6-5; j_gene: TRBJ2-7; abundance: -; len: 14
CDR3aa: CASSLSQGFNQPQHF; v_gene: TRBV28; j_gene: TRBJ1-5; abundance: -; len: 15
CDR3aa: CAWSEGGGADTQYF; v_gene: TRBV30; j_gene: TRBJ2-3; abundance: -; len: 14
CDR3aa: CASSQEATGVGSGYTF; v_gene: TRBV3-1/TRBV3-2; j_gene: TRBJ1-2; abundance: -; len: 16
CDR3aa: CASSVVSLAGEAFF; v_gene: TRBV9; j_gene: TRBJ2-1; abundance: -; len: 14
CDR3aa: CASSSRNYGYTF; v_gene: TRBV28; j_gene: TRBJ1-2; abundance: -; len: 12
CDR3aa: CATSWGREKSNEQFF; v_gene: TRBV15; j_gene: TRBJ2-1; abundance: -; len: 15
CDR3aa: CASSPLRPGDHTF; v_gene: TRBV7-9; j_gene: TRBJ1-2; abundance: -; len: 13
CDR3aa: CASSFFGQVEAFF; v_gene: TRBV11-1; j_gene: TRBJ1-1; abundance: -; len: 13
CDR3aa: CASSPGLADTIYF; v_gene: TRBV18; j_gene: TRBJ1-3; abundance: -; len: 13